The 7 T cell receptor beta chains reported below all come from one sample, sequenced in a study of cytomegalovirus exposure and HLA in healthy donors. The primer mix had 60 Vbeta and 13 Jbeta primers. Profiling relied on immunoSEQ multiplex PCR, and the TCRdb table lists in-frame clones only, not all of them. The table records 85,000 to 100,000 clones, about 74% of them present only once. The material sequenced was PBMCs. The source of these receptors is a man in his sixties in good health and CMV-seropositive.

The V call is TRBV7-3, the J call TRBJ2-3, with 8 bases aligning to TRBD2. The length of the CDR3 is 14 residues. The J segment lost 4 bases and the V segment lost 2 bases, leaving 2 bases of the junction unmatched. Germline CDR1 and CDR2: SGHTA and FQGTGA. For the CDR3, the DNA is TGTGCCAGCAGCTTAGCGGGGGGCGCAGATACGCAGTATTTT. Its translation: CASSLAGGADTQYF.

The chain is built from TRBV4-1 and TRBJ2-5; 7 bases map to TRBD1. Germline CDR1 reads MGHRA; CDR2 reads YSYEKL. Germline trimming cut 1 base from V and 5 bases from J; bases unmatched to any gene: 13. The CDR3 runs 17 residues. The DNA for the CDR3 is TGCGCCAGCAGCCAAGCTTTCTTAGGGGGCGTTTCGGAGACCCAGTACTTC. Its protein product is CASSQAFLGGVSETQYF.

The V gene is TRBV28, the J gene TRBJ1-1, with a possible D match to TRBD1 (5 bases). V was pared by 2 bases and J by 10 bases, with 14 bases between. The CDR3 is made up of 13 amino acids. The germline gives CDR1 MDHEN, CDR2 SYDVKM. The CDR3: CASSLGAGRGAFF. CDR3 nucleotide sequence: TGTGCCAGCAGTTTAGGGGCGGGGCGAGGAGCTTTCTTT.

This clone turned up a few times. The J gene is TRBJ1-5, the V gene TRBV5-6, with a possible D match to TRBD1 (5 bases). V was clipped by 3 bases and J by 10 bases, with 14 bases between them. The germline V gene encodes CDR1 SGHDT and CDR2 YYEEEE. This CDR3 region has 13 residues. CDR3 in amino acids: CASSSGPVDPQHF. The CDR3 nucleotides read TGTGCCAGCAGCTCAGGGCCCGTTGACCCCCAGCATTTT.

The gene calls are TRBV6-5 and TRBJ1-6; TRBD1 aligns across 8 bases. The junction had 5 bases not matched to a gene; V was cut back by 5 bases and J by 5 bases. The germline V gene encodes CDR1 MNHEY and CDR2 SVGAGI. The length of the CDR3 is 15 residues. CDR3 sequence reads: CASSARTGNNSPLHF. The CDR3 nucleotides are TGTGCCAGCAGTGCAAGGACAGGGAATAATTCACCCCTCCACTTT.

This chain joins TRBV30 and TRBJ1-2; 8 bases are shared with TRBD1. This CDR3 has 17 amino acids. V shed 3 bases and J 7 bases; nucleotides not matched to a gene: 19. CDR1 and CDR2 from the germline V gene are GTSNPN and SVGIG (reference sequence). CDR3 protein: CAWRGAFFRDRSGGYTF. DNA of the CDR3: TGTGCCTGGAGAGGGGCATTTTTCCGGGACAGGAGCGGTGGCTACACCTTC.

The CDR3 nucleotides are TGTGCCAGCAGTGATAATAGCGGGGGGAGAAATGAGCAGTTCTTC. It specifies CASSDNSGGRNEQFF. The chain is built from TRBV6-4 and TRBJ2-1, with 10 positions matching TRBD2. Germline trimming cut 3 bases from V and 7 bases from J; bases unmatched to any gene: 6. Germline CDR1 reads MRHNA; CDR2 reads SNTAGT. This CDR3 spans 15 amino acids.